The rows below give T cell receptor beta chains drawn from one sample of a study of blood T cells in healthy people across ages. TCRdb re-analysed the 5' RACE reads in MiXCR, keeping a single row per CDR3 protein. The sample yields 780,000 or so distinct CDR3 sequences, roughly 50% seen once. The sample comprised blood. The receptors were gathered from a man aged 35 to 55 in good health. Each CDR3 is given with its conserved first and last residue. A D gene is named only where the DNA matches it firmly. For some rows the clone size is stated as once, few or many, or as a class when expanded; others skip it.

clone size,J gene,D gene,V gene,CDR3 protein,CDR3 DNA
-,TRBJ1-1,-,TRBV29-1,CSVDPSRVGTEAFF,TGCAGCGTTGATCCATCCCGGGTAGGCACTGAAGCTTTCTTT
many,TRBJ2-4,-,TRBV20-1,CSARSRDTHKNIQYF,TGCAGTGCTAGAAGCCGGGACACACACAAAAACATTCAGTACTTC
few,TRBJ1-6,-,TRBV5-1,CASSFGQLNSPLHF,TGCGCCAGCAGCTTCGGCCAGCTGAATTCACCCCTCCACTTT
-,TRBJ2-1,-,TRBV29-1,CSVEDTPNEQFF,TGCAGCGTTGAAGATACCCCGAATGAGCAGTTCTTC
-,TRBJ1-6,-,TRBV7-3,CASSLSGPSYNSPLHF,TGTGCCAGCAGCTTAAGCGGACCCTCCTATAATTCACCCCTCCACTTT
-,TRBJ2-3,-,TRBV29-1,CSVTSLVILDTQYF,TGCAGCGTTACGAGTCTGGTCATTTTAGATACGCAGTATTTT
few,TRBJ2-1,-,TRBV6-1,CASTRNEQFF,TGTGCCAGCACCCGGAATGAGCAGTTCTTC
-,TRBJ1-4,-,TRBV7-8,CASSIRGGLNEKLFF,TGTGCCAGCAGCATCAGGGGTGGCCTTAATGAAAAACTGTTTTTT
-,TRBJ1-5,-,TRBV3-1,CASSQKQVNNQPQHF,TGTGCCAGCAGCCAGAAACAGGTCAACAATCAGCCCCAGCATTTT
-,TRBJ2-4,TRBD2,TRBV5-1,CASSIGLAGNNEQYF,TGCGCCAGCAGCATCGGACTAGCGGGGAACAATGAGCAGTACTTC
-,TRBJ2-7,-,TRBV7-3,CASSFLHEQYF,TGTGCCAGCAGCTTTCTTCACGAGCAGTACTTC
-,TRBJ1-5,TRBD1,TRBV2,CASSEALPQGPPNQPQHF,TGTGCCAGCAGTGAAGCGCTTCCACAGGGGCCACCTAATCAGCCCCAGCATTTT
-,TRBJ2-1,-,TRBV6-5,CASKSRGSWAVEQFF,TGTGCCAGCAAATCGAGGGGCTCCTGGGCTGTTGAGCAGTTCTTC
-,TRBJ2-5,-,TRBV14,CASSQDLQGSRETQYF,TGTGCCAGCAGCCAAGATTTACAGGGTAGTCGAGAGACCCAGTACTTC
few,TRBJ2-1,-,TRBV29-1,CSVNSMGHEQFF,TGCAGCGTGAACTCCATGGGTCATGAGCAGTTCTTC
few,TRBJ2-7,TRBD2,TRBV12-3/TRBV12-4,CASSQGLAGVSEQYF,TGTGCCAGCAGTCAGGGACTAGCGGGAGTTAGCGAGCAGTACTTC
-,TRBJ1-4,TRBD1,TRBV6-5,CASSPSGTGSEKLFF,TGTGCCAGCAGTCCCTCCGGGACAGGGAGCGAAAAACTGTTTTTT
-,TRBJ1-1,-,TRBV4-1,CASSHVGGTWTEAFF,TGCGCCAGCAGCCATGTAGGGGGGACATGGACTGAAGCTTTCTTT
-,TRBJ2-1,TRBD2,TRBV6-5,CASSYATSAGTGEQFF,TGTGCCAGCAGTTACGCCACTAGCGCTGGGACGGGGGAGCAGTTCTTC
-,TRBJ1-4,-,TRBV28,CASREGGNEKLFF,TGTGCCAGCAGAGAGGGGGGTAATGAAAAACTGTTTTTT
once,TRBJ2-4,TRBD2,TRBV29-1,CSAGTSGSVEQYF,TGCAGCGCTGGGACTAGCGGGAGTGTTGAGCAGTACTTC
once,TRBJ2-3,-,TRBV7-2,CASSIVQGYTDTQYF,TGTGCCAGCAGCATCGTCCAGGGCTACACAGATACGCAGTATTTT
-,TRBJ2-5,TRBD2,TRBV4-2,CASSQEPGLASDEQYF,TGTGCCAGCAGCCAAGAACCGGGACTAGCAAGCGATGAGCAGTACTTC
-,TRBJ2-7,-,TRBV7-2,CASSFAGQYYEQYF,TGTGCCAGCAGCTTTGCGGGACAATATTACGAGCAGTACTTC
few,TRBJ2-7,TRBD1,TRBV6-6,CASSYSMVQGVYEQYF,TGTGCCAGCAGTTACTCGATGGTACAGGGGGTATACGAGCAGTACTTC
-,TRBJ1-2,-,TRBV21-1,CASSKYRAVDYGYTF,TGTGCCAGCAGCAAATATAGGGCGGTGGACTATGGCTACACCTTC
-,TRBJ1-2,TRBD1,TRBV7-2,CASSGGRDRVTYGYTF,TGTGCCAGCAGCGGCGGCCGGGACAGGGTGACCTATGGCTACACCTTC
-,TRBJ2-5,TRBD2,TRBV9,CASSVARGEVQETQYF,TGTGCCAGCAGCGTAGCCCGGGGGGAGGTACAAGAGACCCAGTACTTC
-,TRBJ2-1,-,TRBV12-3/TRBV12-4,CASSLSRAYNEQFF,TGTGCCAGCAGTTTAAGCAGGGCGTACAATGAGCAGTTCTTC
-,TRBJ1-1,TRBD1,TRBV24-1,CATSDDRANEAFF,TGTGCCACCAGTGATGACAGGGCTAATGAAGCTTTCTTT